This TCR beta chain was captured by sequencing in a study of T cells in Graves' hyperthyroidism and ophthalmopathy. General study points: Most clonotypes that expanded in the thyroid above 0.001 also showed up in blood.

This clonotype was seen many times. Its antigen is unidentified. CDR3 length equals 13 residues. Germline-derived CDR1 and CDR2 are DFQATT and SNEGSKA (reference sequence). V was pared by 0 bases and J by 5 bases, with 11 bases between. Amplified TCR beta CDR3 regions came from RNA transcripts. The HTBI set primed first-round TCR CDR3 RT-PCR. TCRdb redid the calling of the multiplex PCR reads with MiXCR, one entry per CDR3 protein. The data contain hundreds of thousands of distinct CDR3 sequences, approximately 16% of them singletons. At least 3 on the Clinical Activity Score was recorded for ophthalmopathy patients, who also had NOSPECS grade at least 4 and duration under 3 months. In making diagnoses, clinical symptoms, serum thyroxine and TRAb, thyroid ultrasound and orbital computed tomography were all used. The authors took PBMCs from 10 ml fresh peripheral blood.

The rearrangement joins TRBV20-1 to TRBJ2-7; tentatively, D is TRBD2 (5 bases). Material: blood. This sequence was found in a woman aged 40-49 years with Graves' ophthalmopathy. The CDR3 DNA reads TGCAGTGCTAGAGATCCTAGCTACGACGAGCAGTACTTC. It specifies CSARDPSYDEQYF.